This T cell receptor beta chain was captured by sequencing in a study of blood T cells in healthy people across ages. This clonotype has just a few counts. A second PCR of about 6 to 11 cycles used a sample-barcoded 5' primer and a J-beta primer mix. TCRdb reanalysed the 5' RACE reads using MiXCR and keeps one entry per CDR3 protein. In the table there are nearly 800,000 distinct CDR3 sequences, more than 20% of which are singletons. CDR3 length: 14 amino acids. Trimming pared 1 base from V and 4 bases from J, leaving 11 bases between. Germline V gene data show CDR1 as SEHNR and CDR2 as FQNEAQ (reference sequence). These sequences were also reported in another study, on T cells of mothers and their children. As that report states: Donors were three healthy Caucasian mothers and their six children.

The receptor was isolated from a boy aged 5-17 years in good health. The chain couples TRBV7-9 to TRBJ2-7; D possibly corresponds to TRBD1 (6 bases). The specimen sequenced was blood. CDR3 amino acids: CASSLGHREYEQYF. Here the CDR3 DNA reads TGTGCCAGCAGCTTAGGGCACAGGGAGTACGAGCAGTACTTC.